This TCR beta chain derives from a study of blood T cell repertoires in COVID-19. Participant-given clinical history determined each cohort assignment. This table comes from immunoSEQ multiplex PCR, and its TCRdb copy is limited to in-frame clones, with some not included. This table holds more than 250,000 clones, more than 75% found once. Germline CDR1 and CDR2: DFQATT and SNEGSKA (reference sequence). V lost 3 bases to trimming and J lost 8 bases; unmatched junction nucleotides: 3. CDR3 length: 12 residues. V is TRBV20-1 and J is TRBJ2-1, with 8 bases matching TRBD2. Sequencing was done on a sample of PBMCs or T cells enriched from blood (not recorded which). The clonotype comes from a woman aged 25 to 39 who had recovered from COVID-19. CDR3 sequence: CSASREGDEQFF. The CDR3, as DNA: TGCAGTGCTAGTCGGGAGGGGGATGAGCAGTTCTTC.